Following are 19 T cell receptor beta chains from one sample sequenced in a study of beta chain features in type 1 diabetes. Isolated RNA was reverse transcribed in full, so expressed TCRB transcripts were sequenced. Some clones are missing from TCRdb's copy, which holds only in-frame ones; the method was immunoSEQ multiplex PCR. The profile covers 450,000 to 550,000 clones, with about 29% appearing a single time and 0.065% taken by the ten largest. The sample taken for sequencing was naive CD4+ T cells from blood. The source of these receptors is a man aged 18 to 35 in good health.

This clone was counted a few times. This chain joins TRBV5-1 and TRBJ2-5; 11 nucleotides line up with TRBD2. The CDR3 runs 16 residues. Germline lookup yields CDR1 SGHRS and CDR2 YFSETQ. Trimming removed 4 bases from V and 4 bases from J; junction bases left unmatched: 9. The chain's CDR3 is CASSAQLAGVGETQYF. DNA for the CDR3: TGCGCCAGCAGCGCGCAACTAGCGGGAGTGGGAGAGACCCAGTACTTC.

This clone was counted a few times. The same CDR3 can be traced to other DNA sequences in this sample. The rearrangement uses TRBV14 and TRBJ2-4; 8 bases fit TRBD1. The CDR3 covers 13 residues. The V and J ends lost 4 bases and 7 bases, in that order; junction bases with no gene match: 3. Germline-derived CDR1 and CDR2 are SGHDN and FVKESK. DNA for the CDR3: TGTGCCAGCAGCCGACAGGGGACCAACATTCAGTACTTC. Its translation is CASSRQGTNIQYF.

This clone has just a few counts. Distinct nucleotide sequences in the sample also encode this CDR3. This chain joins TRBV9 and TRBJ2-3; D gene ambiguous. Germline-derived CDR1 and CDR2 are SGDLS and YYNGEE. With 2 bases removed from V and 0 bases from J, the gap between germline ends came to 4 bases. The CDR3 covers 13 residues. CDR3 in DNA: TGTGCCAGCAGCGTCGCTAGCACAGATACGCAGTATTTT. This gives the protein CASSVASTDTQYF.

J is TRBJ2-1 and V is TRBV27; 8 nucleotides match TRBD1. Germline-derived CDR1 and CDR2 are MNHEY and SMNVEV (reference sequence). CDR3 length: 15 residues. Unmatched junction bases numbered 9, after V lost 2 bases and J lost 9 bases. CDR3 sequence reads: CASSLGTGLLGEQFF. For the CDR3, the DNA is TGTGCCAGCAGTTTAGGGACAGGCCTCCTGGGTGAGCAGTTCTTC.

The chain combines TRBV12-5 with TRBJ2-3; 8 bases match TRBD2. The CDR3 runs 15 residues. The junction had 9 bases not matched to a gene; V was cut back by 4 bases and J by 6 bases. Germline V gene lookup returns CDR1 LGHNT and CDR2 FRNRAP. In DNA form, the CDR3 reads TGTGCTAGTGGTTCCGGGACTAGTAGAGCGGATACGCAGTATTTT. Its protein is CASGSGTSRADTQYF.

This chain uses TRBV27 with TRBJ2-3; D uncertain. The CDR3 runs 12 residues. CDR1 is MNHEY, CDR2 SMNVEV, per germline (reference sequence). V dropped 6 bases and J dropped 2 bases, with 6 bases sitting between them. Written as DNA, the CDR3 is TGTGCCAGCAGCTCGGTCACAGATACGCAGTATTTT. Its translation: CASSSVTDTQYF.

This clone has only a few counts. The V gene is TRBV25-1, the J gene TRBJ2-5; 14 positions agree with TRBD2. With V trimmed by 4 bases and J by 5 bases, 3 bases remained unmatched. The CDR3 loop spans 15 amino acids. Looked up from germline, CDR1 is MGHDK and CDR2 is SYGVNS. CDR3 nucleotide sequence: TGTGCCAGCAGTGCCAGACTAGCGGGAGGGGAGACCCAGTACTTC. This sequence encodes CASSARLAGGETQYF. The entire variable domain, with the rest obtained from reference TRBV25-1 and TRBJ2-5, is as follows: EADIYQTPRYLVIGTGKKITLECSQTMGHDKMYWYQQDPGMELHLIHYSYGVNSTEKGDLSSESTVSRIRTEHFPLTLESARPSHTSQYLCASSARLAGGETQYFGPGTRLLVL.

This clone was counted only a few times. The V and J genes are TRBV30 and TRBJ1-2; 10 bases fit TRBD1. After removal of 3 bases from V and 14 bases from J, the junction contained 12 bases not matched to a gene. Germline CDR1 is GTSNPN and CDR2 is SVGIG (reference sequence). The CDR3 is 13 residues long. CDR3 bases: TGTGCCTGGAGGCATGGACAGGGGGTTCCCCTGACCTTC. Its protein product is CAWRHGQGVPLTF.

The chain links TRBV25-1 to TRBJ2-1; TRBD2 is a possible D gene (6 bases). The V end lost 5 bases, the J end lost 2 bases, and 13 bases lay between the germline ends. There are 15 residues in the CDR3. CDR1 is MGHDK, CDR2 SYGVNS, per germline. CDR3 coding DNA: TGTGCCAGCAGTCCAGACGGGGGACCCTACAATGAGCAGTTCTTC. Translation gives CASSPDGGPYNEQFF. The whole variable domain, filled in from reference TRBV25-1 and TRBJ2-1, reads EADIYQTPRYLVIGTGKKITLECSQTMGHDKMYWYQQDPGMELHLIHYSYGVNSTEKGDLSSESTVSRIRTEHFPLTLESARPSHTSQYLCASSPDGGPYNEQFFGPGTRLTVL.

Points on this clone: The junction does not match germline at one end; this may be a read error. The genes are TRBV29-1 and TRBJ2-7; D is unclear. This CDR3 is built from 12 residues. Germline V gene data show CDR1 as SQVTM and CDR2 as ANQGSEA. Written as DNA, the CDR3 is TGCAGCGTTGCCCACACAGAATCAACCCCTTCCTTC. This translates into CSVAHTESTPSF.

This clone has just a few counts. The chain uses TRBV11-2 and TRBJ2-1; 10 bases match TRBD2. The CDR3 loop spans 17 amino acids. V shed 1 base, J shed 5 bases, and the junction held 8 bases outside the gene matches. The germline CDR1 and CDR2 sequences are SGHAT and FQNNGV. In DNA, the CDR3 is TGTGCCAGCAGCTTAGCCCCACGACTAGCGGGCGACAATGAGCAGTTCTTC. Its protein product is CASSLAPRLAGDNEQFF. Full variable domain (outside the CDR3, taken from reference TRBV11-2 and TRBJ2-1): EAGVAQSPRYKIIEKRQSVAFWCNPISGHATLYWYQQILGQGPKLLIQFQNNGVVDDSQLPKDRFSAERLKGVDSTLKIQPAKLEDSAVYLCASSLAPRLAGDNEQFFGPGTRLTVL.

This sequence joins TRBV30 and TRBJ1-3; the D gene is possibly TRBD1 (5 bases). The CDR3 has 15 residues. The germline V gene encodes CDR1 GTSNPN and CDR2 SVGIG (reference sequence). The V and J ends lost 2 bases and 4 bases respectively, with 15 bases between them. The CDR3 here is CAWSWGLDGGNTIYF. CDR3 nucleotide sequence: TGTGCCTGGAGTTGGGGCCTCGACGGGGGAAACACCATATATTTT.

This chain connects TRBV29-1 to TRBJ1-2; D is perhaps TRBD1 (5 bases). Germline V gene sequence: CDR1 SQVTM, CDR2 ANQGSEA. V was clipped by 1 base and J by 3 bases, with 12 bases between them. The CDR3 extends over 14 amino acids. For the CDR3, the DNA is TGCAGCGTTGAAGCAGGGAAGGAAGACTATGGCTACACCTTC. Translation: CSVEAGKEDYGYTF.

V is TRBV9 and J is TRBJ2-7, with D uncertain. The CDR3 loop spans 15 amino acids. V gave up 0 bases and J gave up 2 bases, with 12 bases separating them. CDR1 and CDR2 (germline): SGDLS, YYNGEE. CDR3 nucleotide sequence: TGTGCCAGCAGCGTAGAAGGCAGGTTTACCTACGAGCAGTACTTC. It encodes CASSVEGRFTYEQYF.

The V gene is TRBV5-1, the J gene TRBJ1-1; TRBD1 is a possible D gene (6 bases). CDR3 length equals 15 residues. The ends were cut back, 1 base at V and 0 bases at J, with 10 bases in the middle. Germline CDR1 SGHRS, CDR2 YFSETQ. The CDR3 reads CASSLTTGLNTEAFF. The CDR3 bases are TGCGCCAGCAGCTTGACCACAGGGCTGAACACTGAAGCTTTCTTT.

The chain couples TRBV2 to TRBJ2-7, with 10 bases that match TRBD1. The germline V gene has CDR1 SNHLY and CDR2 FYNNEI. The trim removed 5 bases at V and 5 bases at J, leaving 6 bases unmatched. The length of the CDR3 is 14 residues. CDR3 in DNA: TGTGCCAGCAGTTCCGGGACAGGGGACGACGAGCAGTACTTC. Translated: CASSSGTGDDEQYF.

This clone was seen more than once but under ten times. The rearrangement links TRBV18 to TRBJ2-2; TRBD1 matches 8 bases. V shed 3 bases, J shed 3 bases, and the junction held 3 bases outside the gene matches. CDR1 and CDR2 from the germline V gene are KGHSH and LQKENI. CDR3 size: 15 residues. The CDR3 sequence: CASSPGTGYTGELFF. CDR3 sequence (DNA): TGTGCCAGCTCACCGGGGACAGGCTACACCGGGGAGCTGTTTTTT.

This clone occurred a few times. The CDR3 DNA sequence: TGTGCCAGCAGTTACATCCCAGGAACAGATACGCAGTATTTT. This encodes CASSYIPGTDTQYF. The genes are TRBV6-6 and TRBJ2-3; D is uncertain. With 2 bases removed from V and 3 bases from J, the gap between germline ends came to 9 bases. Germline CDR1 reads MNHNY; CDR2 reads SVGAGI (reference sequence). The CDR3 spans 14 residues.

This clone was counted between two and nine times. The CDR3 bases are TGCGCCAGCAGCCAAGATGCCAAAAACATTCAGTACTTC. The encoded protein is CASSQDAKNIQYF. The chain carries TRBV4-3 and TRBJ2-4, with no clear D. CDR3 size: 13 residues. The V gene lost 0 bases and the J gene lost 1 base, with 1 base spanning the gap. Germline assignment: CDR1 LGHNA and CDR2 YSLEER.